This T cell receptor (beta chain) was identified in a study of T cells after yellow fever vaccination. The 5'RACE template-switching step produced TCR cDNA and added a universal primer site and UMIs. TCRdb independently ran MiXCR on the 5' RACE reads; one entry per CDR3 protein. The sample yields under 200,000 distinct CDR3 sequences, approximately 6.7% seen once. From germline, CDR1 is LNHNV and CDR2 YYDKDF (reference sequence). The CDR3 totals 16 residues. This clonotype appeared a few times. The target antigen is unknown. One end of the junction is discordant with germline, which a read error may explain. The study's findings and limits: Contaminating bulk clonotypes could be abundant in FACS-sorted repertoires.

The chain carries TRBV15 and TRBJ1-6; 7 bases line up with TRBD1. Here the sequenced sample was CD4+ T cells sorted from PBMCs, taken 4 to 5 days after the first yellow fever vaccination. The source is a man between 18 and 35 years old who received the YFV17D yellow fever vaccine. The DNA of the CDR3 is TGTGCCACCAGCCGAGACAGGGCTCTGGATAATTCACCCCTCCACTTT. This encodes CATSRDRALDNSPLHF.